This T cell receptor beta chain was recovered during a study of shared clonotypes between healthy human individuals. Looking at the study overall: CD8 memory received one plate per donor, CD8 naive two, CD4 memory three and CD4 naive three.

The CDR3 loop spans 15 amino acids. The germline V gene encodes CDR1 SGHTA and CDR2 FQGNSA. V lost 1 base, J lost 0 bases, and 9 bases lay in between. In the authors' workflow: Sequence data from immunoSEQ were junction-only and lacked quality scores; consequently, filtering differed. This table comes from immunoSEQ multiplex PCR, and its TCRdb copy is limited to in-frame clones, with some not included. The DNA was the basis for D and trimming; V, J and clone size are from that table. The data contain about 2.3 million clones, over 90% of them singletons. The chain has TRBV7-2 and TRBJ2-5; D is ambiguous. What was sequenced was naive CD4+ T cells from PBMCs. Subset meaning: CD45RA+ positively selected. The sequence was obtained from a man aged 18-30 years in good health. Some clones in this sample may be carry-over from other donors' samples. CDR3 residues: CASSLVVDNQETQYF. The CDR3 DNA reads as TGTGCCAGCAGCTTAGTAGTCGACAACCAAGAGACCCAGTACTTC. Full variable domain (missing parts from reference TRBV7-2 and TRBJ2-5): GAGVSQSPSNKVTEKGKDVELRCDPISGHTALYWYRQSLGQGLEFLIYFQGNSAPDKSGLPSDRFSAERTGGSVSTLTIQRTQQEDSAVYLCASSLVVDNQETQYFGPGTRLLVL.